This entry features one T cell receptor (beta chain) sequence. This clonotype was counted ten times or more. Its recognized antigen is unknown. Base qualities were left out, and no much larger clone turns up one base away. TCR beta CDR3 regions were amplified from RNA transcripts. A first-round RT-PCR of the TCR CDR3 used the HTBI primer set with the Qiagen OneStep RT-PCR kit. Libraries were constructed in a second round of multiplex PCR, after which size selection and purification were carried out. Sequencing of the libraries was done on an Illumina HiSeq2000 using paired-end 100 bp reads. As for how the authors treated the data: SOAPnuke was used to process the raw data, with reads discarded if the reads contained adapters or uncalled bases, had a mean Phred below 15, or lacked an exact constant-primer or identifier match. High-quality paired reads were merged using COPE v1.2.5, and each unique nucleotide sequence was defined as a clonotype. MiTCR v1.1 was used to align clonotypes to the IMGT TRBV, TRBD and TRBJ reference segments. Only V-J combinations with frequency above 0.0001, covering 99% to 99.2% of repertoires, were analysed. The TCS score was defined as the ratio of F50 (clonal expansion) to E x V (chaos), calculated using BLOSUM62-based TCRdist between CDR3 peptides within each V-J. Welch's t-statistics and random forest reduced around 510 V-J features to about 12, which were used in a naive Bayes classifier (R e1071). The raw public data were reprocessed by TCRdb itself: fastp quality trimming at Q25, MiXCR clonotype calling, in-frame beta chains only. A single entry per CDR3 protein holds the most common genes and DNA from its merged rows. The V and J calls come from TCRdb's annotation, not from the publication. The sample table holds roughly 200,000 distinct CDR3 sequences, of which around 16% were seen once. Around 48% of the sample is in the top ten clones.

Measured from the cysteine to the phenylalanine, the CDR3 is 13 residues long. Solely the CDR3 DNA is kept, with 39 bases framed from the first base. CDR1 and CDR2, looked up from the germline V gene (reference sequence), are SGHNT and YYREEE. V loses 4 bases at its end and J loses 5 bases; junction bases beyond the gene matches: 5. The sample is drawn from a study of T cells in Graves' hyperthyroidism and ophthalmopathy (dated by TCRdb to about 2019). With regard to the full study: Peripheral blood samples were taken at the time of initial diagnosis, prior to any treatment. Following sampling, methimazole starting at 30 mg daily was given to hyperthyroidism patients, and high-dose intravenous methylprednisolone was given to ophthalmopathy patients. TCR V-J signatures able to tell the groups apart were searched for in a discovery cohort of 100 or so patients, of whom fewer than 45 had Graves' ophthalmopathy and around 56 had stable Graves' hyperthyroidism. In addition, the study compared T-cell repertoires in thyroid tissue and in blood from a handful of Graves' hyperthyroidism patients. TCR Vbeta CDR3 sequencing of some 140 peripheral blood samples (over 40 ophthalmopathy, 75 hyperthyroidism and about 17 progressor patients) is reported in the paper. The 100 discovery patients were randomly split 7:3 into training and test sets. An independent validation cohort of fewer than 20 hyperthyroidism patients and about 15 patients who later progressed to ophthalmopathy tested prospective prediction of ophthalmopathy.

Stable Graves' hyperthyroidism was defined as the absence of progression to ophthalmopathy over 18 months of follow-up. Hyperthyroidism patients were newly diagnosed, had a disease duration of under 2 months, and were aged 18 to 65 years. Exclusion was applied to patients with uncontrolled infections, other autoimmune diseases, pregnancy or lactation. Diagnoses relied on clinical symptoms, serum thyroxine and TRAb, thyroid ultrasound and orbital computed tomography. PBMCs were separated from roughly 9.3 ml of fresh peripheral blood using Ficoll-Paque density gradient centrifugation. Total RNA was extracted using Trizol reagent, and RNA quality was assessed on an Agilent 2100 Bioanalyzer. Study-level results and caveats: No statistical method was used to set the sample size in advance, and investigators knew the group allocation. Most expanded thyroid clonotypes (frequency above 0.001) were also found in blood, which suggests that blood repertoires may mirror thyroid immune responses. During validation, the model predicted progression to ophthalmopathy a median of about 5.9 months ahead of onset, with around 70% sensitivity and 72.22% specificity. A 13 V-J signature model separated ophthalmopathy from stable hyperthyroidism, with about 90% sensitivity and 81% to 83% specificity in cross-validation and 80%/75% in testing.

The sequence links TRBV5-4 to TRBJ2-7, with 8 central nucleotides matching TRBD2. The sequencing sample was made of blood. The receptor was isolated from a woman in her fifties or sixties with Graves' hyperthyroidism. The CDR3 region reads CASSAWTSNEQYF. DNA sequence: TGTGCCAGCAGCGCCTGGACTAGCAACGAGCAGTACTTC.